This T cell receptor (beta chain) originates from a study of CD4 T cells in relation to SARS-CoV-2 and coronaviruses. At the level of the study: Negative control cultures got HIV-1 Nef peptides or no peptide.

This clone showed up just once. Its antigen is undetermined. Before the COVID-19 pandemic, during about 2010-2018, CD4+ T cells were taken from unexposed donors. Isolation of CD4+ T cells took place after less than twelve days in culture. Germline trimming cut 2 bases from V and 1 base from J; bases unmatched to any gene: 6. This CDR3 has 16 amino acids. Germline values: CDR1 MNHNY, CDR2 SVGAGI (reference sequence). The protocol was immunoSEQ multiplex PCR, while the TCRdb copy is restricted to in-frame clones and leaves out a portion. The sample holds about 18,000 clones, around 80% seen once. This sequence originates from a human donor in good health. J is TRBJ2-5 and V is TRBV6-6, with TRBD1 identical over 8 bases. Material for sequencing was CD4+ T cells from PBMCs, cultured in vitro. CDR3 loop: CASSYGMTGVQETQYF. The CDR3 nucleotides are TGTGCCAGCAGTTACGGAATGACAGGGGTCCAAGAGACCCAGTACTTC.